Following are 24 T cell receptor beta chains from one sample sequenced in a study of cytomegalovirus exposure and HLA in healthy donors. 13 Jbeta primers and 60 Vbeta primers were used for the PCR. Data came from immunoSEQ multiplex PCR; TCRdb stores just in-frame clones and leaves some out. This sample yields 100,000 to 150,000 clones, of which 75% to 85% are seen a single time; around 8.9% belongs to the top ten. The sequencing input was PBMCs. Receptors originate from a man between 25 and 39 years old in good health and CMV-seropositive.

In its sample, this clone was seen once. This chain links TRBV2 with TRBJ2-1; 10 bases are a match to TRBD2. Trimming at V came to 6 bases and at J to 5 bases, leaving 10 bases not matched to a gene. The CDR3 length is 16 residues. The germline V gene has CDR1 SNHLY and CDR2 FYNNEI. In DNA form, the CDR3 reads TGTGCCAGCAGCGCTACCAGGACTAGCGGAGACAATGAGCAGTTCTTC. It encodes CASSATRTSGDNEQFF. Supplemented by reference TRBV2 and TRBJ2-1, the full variable domain reads EPEVTQTPSHQVTQMGQEVILRCVPISNHLYFYWYRQILGQKVEFLVSFYNNEISEKSEIFDDQFSVERPDGSNFTLKIRSTKLEDSAMYFCASSATRTSGDNEQFFGPGTRLTVL.

This clone was recorded once. The V and J genes are TRBV27 and TRBJ2-2, with D maybe TRBD2 (7 bases). Germline values: CDR1 MNHEY, CDR2 SMNVEV (reference sequence). Between the trimmed V and J ends, which lost 6 bases and 2 bases, there was a span of 13 bases. This CDR3 contains 15 residues. CDR3 amino acids: CASSSRGGNTGELFF. The CDR3 DNA reads TGTGCCAGCAGCAGTAGGGGGGGTAACACCGGGGAGCTGTTTTTT.

The chain uses TRBV29-1 and TRBJ1-1; D not resolved. There are 12 residues in the CDR3. In germline, CDR1 is SQVTM, CDR2 ANQGSEA. V gave up 4 bases and J gave up 0 bases, with 6 bases separating them. CDR3 amino acids: CSVGGLNTEAFF. The CDR3 region has the DNA TGCAGCGTTGGCGGATTGAACACTGAAGCTTTCTTT. The full variable domain, completed using reference TRBV29-1 and TRBJ1-1, is SAVISQKPSRDICQRGTSLTIQCQVDSQVTMMFWYRQQPGQSLTLIATANQGSEATYESGFVIDKFPISRPNLTFSTLTVSNMSPEDSSIYLCSVGGLNTEAFFGQGTRLTVV.

The V and J genes are TRBV7-8 and TRBJ1-5; D possibly corresponds to TRBD1 (5 bases). Germline loops: CDR1 SGHVS, CDR2 FQNEAQ. V dropped 5 bases and J dropped 2 bases, with 13 bases sitting between them. This CDR3 has 15 amino acids. The CDR3: CASSIKGVGNQPQHF. CDR3 in DNA: TGTGCCAGCAGCATAAAAGGGGTAGGCAATCAGCCCCAGCATTTT.

This chain uses TRBV7-9 with TRBJ1-2; TRBD1 agrees at 8 bases. The CDR3 sequence is 17 residues long. CDR1 is SEHNR and CDR2 is FQNEAQ in the germline V gene (reference sequence). Trimming took 6 bases from V and 4 from J; bases not matched to a gene: 16. This CDR3 is CASRPDQGANKGYGYTF. DNA for the CDR3: TGTGCCAGCAGACCAGATCAGGGGGCTAATAAGGGCTATGGCTACACCTTC.

Concerning this clone: Different DNA sequences within this sample yield the same CDR3. The chain carries TRBV10-1 and TRBJ2-1; TRBD2 agrees at 7 bases. The CDR3 runs to 14 residues. Trimming took 6 bases from V and 0 from J; bases not matched to a gene: 2. CDR1 and CDR2 (germline): WNHNN, SYGVQD (reference sequence). The CDR3 region has the DNA TGCGCCAGCAGCGGGGGGAGCTCCTACAATGAGCAGTTCTTC. Its translation: CASSGGSSYNEQFF.

The chain employs TRBV6-1 and TRBJ1-4; D may be TRBD1 (6 bases). Germline CDR1 reads MNHNS; CDR2 reads SASEGT. V lost 2 bases, J lost 7 bases, and 14 bases lay in between. The CDR3 is 15 amino acids. The CDR3 here is CASSETVGGAEKLFF. CDR3 nucleotide sequence: TGTGCCAGCAGTGAAACCGTGGGGGGGGCTGAAAAACTGTTTTTT.

This sequence joins TRBV30 and TRBJ2-7; possible D gene TRBD2, 6 bases. V was trimmed by 6 bases and J by 2 bases, leaving 11 bases between them. Germline assignment: CDR1 GTSNPN and CDR2 SVGIG (reference sequence). This CDR3 has 12 amino acids. This CDR3 reads CACGEAAYEQYF. CDR3 DNA sequence: TGTGCCTGTGGGGAGGCCGCCTACGAGCAGTACTTC.

This clone occurred a few times. This chain connects TRBV18 to TRBJ1-2; TRBD1 is a possible D gene (5 bases). The CDR3 loop spans 14 amino acids. Germline V gene lookup returns CDR1 KGHSH and CDR2 LQKENI. The V gene lost 0 bases and the J gene lost 8 bases, with 13 bases spanning the gap. The CDR3 coding sequence is TGTGCCAGCTCACCACCGTCAGGGATATCGGGCTACACCTTC. Its protein product is CASSPPSGISGYTF.

This sequence joins TRBV6-4 and TRBJ1-6; D not resolved. Germline V gives CDR1 MRHNA, CDR2 SNTAGT. Trimming stripped 6 bases from V and 0 bases from J, with 9 bases between. The CDR3 runs to 15 residues. As DNA, the CDR3 is TGTGCCAGCAGGAGCGAAAGCTCCTATAATTCACCCCTCCACTTT. Translating it yields CASRSESSYNSPLHF.

V is TRBV5-1 and J is TRBJ1-3, with TRBD1 matching 10 bases. J lost 2 bases, V lost 0 bases, and 2 bases had no gene match. Germline V CDR1 and CDR2: SGHRS, YFSETQ. This CDR3 region has 16 residues. Here the CDR3 reads CASSLGQGAAGNTIYF. The CDR3 DNA reads TGCGCCAGCAGCTTGGGACAGGGGGCGGCTGGAAACACCATATATTTT.

This sequence joins TRBV30 and TRBJ2-3, with TRBD2 as a possible D gene (6 bases). The CDR3 spans 15 residues. Germline V gene data show CDR1 as GTSNPN and CDR2 as SVGIG (reference sequence). Trimming pared 0 bases from V and 1 base from J, leaving 11 bases between. The CDR3 nucleotides read TGTGCCTGGAGTGTATCCCAGCGGGGCACAGATACGCAGTATTTT. Translated: CAWSVSQRGTDTQYF.

V is TRBV18 and J is TRBJ1-2, with a possible D match to TRBD1 (6 bases). Germline-derived CDR1 and CDR2 are KGHSH and LQKENI. V lost 4 bases and J 4 bases, leaving 16 bases between the germline ends. This CDR3 has 15 residues. The CDR3 spells CASSLGQLTLYGYTF. The CDR3 DNA reads as TGTGCCAGCTCACTTGGACAGCTTACACTCTATGGCTACACCTTC.

V gene TRBV5-5 combines with J gene TRBJ1-3, with 7 bases lining up with TRBD1. The germline V gene encodes CDR1 SGHKS and CDR2 YYEKEE (reference sequence). The CDR3 consists of 16 residues. With 4 bases clipped from V and 0 bases from J, the junction kept 7 bases outside the gene matches. This CDR3 is CASSGGQSYSGNTIYF. Here the CDR3 DNA reads TGTGCCAGCAGCGGGGGACAGAGCTACTCTGGAAACACCATATATTTT.

The chain recombines TRBV7-6 with TRBJ1-5, with D hard to call. V lost 5 bases and J lost 6, with 11 bases in between. The CDR3 spans 13 residues. The germline V gene has CDR1 SGHVS and CDR2 FNYEAQ. The CDR3 region has the DNA TGTGCCAGCAGCCAAGCCCCAGGTCAGCCCCAGCATTTT. Its translation: CASSQAPGQPQHF.

This chain links TRBV28 with TRBJ2-2, with 7 bases aligning to TRBD1. This CDR3 comprises 14 residues. CDR1 MDHEN and CDR2 SYDVKM come from the germline V gene. V lost 8 bases to trimming and J lost 1 base; unmatched junction nucleotides: 4. CDR3 sequence reads: CASLRGMNTGELFF. As DNA, the CDR3 is TGTGCCAGCCTCAGGGGGATGAACACCGGGGAGCTGTTTTTT.

The chain recombines TRBV29-1 with TRBJ1-1; tentative D call: TRBD1 (5 bases). Between the trimmed V and J ends, which lost 3 bases and 5 bases, there was a span of 10 bases. CDR3 length equals 12 residues. Germline loops: CDR1 SQVTM, CDR2 ANQGSEA. The CDR3 is CSVDRAGTEAFF. Written as DNA, the CDR3 is TGCAGCGTTGACAGGGCTGGGACTGAAGCTTTCTTT.

V gene TRBV9 combines with J gene TRBJ1-1; possibly TRBD1 for D (6 bases). The V and J ends lost 0 bases and 0 bases respectively, with 12 bases between them. This CDR3 comprises 16 residues. CDR1 is SGDLS and CDR2 is YYNGEE in the germline V gene. DNA of the CDR3: TGTGCCAGCAGCGTAGAGAAGGACAGTGTGAACACTGAAGCTTTCTTT. Encoded protein: CASSVEKDSVNTEAFF.

V and J are TRBV15 and TRBJ1-1; D possibly corresponds to TRBD1 (5 bases). CDR1 and CDR2 (germline): LNHNV, YYDKDF (reference sequence). This CDR3 comprises 13 residues. Trimming took 0 bases from V and 6 from J, leaving 8 bases between them. CDR3 DNA: TGTGCCACCAGCAGAGATCCGGGGGCTGAAGCTTTCTTT. Its translation is CATSRDPGAEAFF.

This sequence joins TRBV25-1 and TRBJ1-1, with a possible D match to TRBD1 (6 bases). Trimming left V 6 bases short and J 1 base short, with 9 bases between. This CDR3 region has 13 residues. The germline CDR1 and CDR2 sequences are MGHDK and SYGVNS. CDR3 region: CASREQGNTEAFF. The CDR3 coding sequence is TGTGCCAGCAGAGAACAGGGGAACACTGAAGCTTTCTTT.

The chain has TRBV4-3 and TRBJ1-3, with 8 bases identical to TRBD1. The J segment lost 7 bases and the V segment lost 3 bases, leaving 2 bases of the junction unmatched. CDR3 size: 13 residues. CDR1 and CDR2 (germline): LGHNA, YSLEER. CDR3 in amino acids: CASSQTGANTIYF. Here the CDR3 DNA reads TGCGCCAGCAGCCAGACAGGGGCCAACACCATATATTTT.

The rearrangement joins TRBV15 to TRBJ1-1; a weak D match, TRBD1 (6 bases). V shed 0 bases and J shed 11 bases, with 19 bases lying between them. Germline V lookup: CDR1 LNHNV, CDR2 YYDKDF (reference sequence). This CDR3 is built from 15 residues. The CDR3, as DNA: TGTGCCACCAGCAGAGATTTAGACAGGACCTTTGAGGCTTTCTTT. Translation gives CATSRDLDRTFEAFF.

The chain employs TRBV27 and TRBJ2-5; 8 bases are a match to TRBD1. The CDR3 covers 18 residues. The V segment lost 4 bases and the J segment 5 bases; nucleotides outside the gene matches: 18. Germline CDR1 MNHEY, CDR2 SMNVEV (reference sequence). The CDR3 here is CASSSHSDRGPTAETQYF. In DNA form, the CDR3 reads TGTGCCAGCAGTTCACACAGCGACAGGGGCCCTACCGCGGAGACCCAGTACTTC.

Here the CDR3 reads CASRTGTGYVGYTF. CDR3 DNA sequence: TGCGCCAGCAGAACCGGGACAGGGTATGTTGGCTACACCTTC. The chain is built from TRBV5-1 and TRBJ1-2; 9 bases match TRBD1. This CDR3 contains 14 residues. The germline V gene encodes CDR1 SGHRS and CDR2 YFSETQ. V was pared by 5 bases and J by 7 bases, with 9 bases of the junction left unmatched.